This T cell receptor beta chain derives from a study of T cell changes during pregnancy in multiple sclerosis. The protocol was immunoSEQ multiplex PCR, while the TCRdb copy is restricted to in-frame clones and leaves out a portion. The table records about 80,000 clones, 90% to 95% of them present only once. The junction had 19 bases not matched to a gene; V was cut back by 2 bases and J by 9 bases. Germline V gene sequence: CDR1 SSHAT, CDR2 FNYEAQ (reference sequence). The CDR3 spans 18 residues. The clonotype comes from a female donor with multiple sclerosis, enrolled in a pregnancy study. The sample consisted of CD4+ T cells from peripheral blood mononuclear cells, taken before pregnancy. The rearrangement links TRBV7-7 to TRBJ1-5; 7 bases map to TRBD1. CDR3 amino acids: CASSLTLPGQHTGLPQHF. As DNA, the CDR3 is TGTGCCAGCAGCTTAACGCTCCCGGGACAGCATACGGGGTTGCCCCAGCATTTT.